This is a list of T cell receptor beta chains from one sample in a study of molecular identifiers for immune sequencing clone quantification. MiXCR was run by TCRdb on the PCR reads, yielding one entry per CDR3 protein. The table records 70,000 to 95,000 distinct CDR3 sequences, roughly 20% of them present only once. The sequenced material came from naive CD8+ T cells from blood, with Jurkat cell RNA spiked in. The receptors derive from a human donor in good health. Some libraries in this study had Jurkat cell RNA spiked in. Both conserved end residues are part of each CDR3. The D gene is left open where the match is weak. Expanded clones get a size class; other rows say once, few or many, or leave the size out.

.,TRBJ1-1,many,TRBV28,14,TGTGCCAGCAGTTTAGGAGGCGGGGGGCTGGGACCTTTCTTT,CASSLGGGGLGPFF
.,TRBJ1-5,many,TRBV30,16,TGTGCCTGGAGTGTAGAGGAGGGCCATAGCAATCAGCCCCAGCATTTT,CAWSVEEGHSNQPQHF
.,TRBJ2-7,.,TRBV3-1,16,TGTGCCAGCAGCCAAGAGGCGGGCAGGTCAGTCTACGAGCAGTACTTC,CASSQEAGRSVYEQYF
.,TRBJ2-2,many,TRBV25-1,17,TGTGCCAGCAGTGAGTCATGGGGAAATACGAACACCGGGGAGCTGTTTTTT,CASSESWGNTNTGELFF
.,TRBJ2-3,many,TRBV12-3/TRBV12-4,15,TGTGCCAGCAGTTTAGGGGGGAGTATCGCAGATACGCAGTATTTT,CASSLGGSIADTQYF
.,TRBJ1-1,.,TRBV19,14,TGTGCCAGTAGTCAGGGTTCGTTGAACACTGAGGCTTTCTTT,CASSQGSLNTEAFF
.,TRBJ2-1,many,TRBV4-3,13,TGCGCCAGCAGCCAAGATCGGGCCCATGAGCAGTTCTTC,CASSQDRAHEQFF
.,TRBJ1-1,few,TRBV4-1,13,TGCGCCAGCAGCTATCTGGGCAACACTGAAGCTTTCTTT,CASSYLGNTEAFF
.,TRBJ1-4,many,TRBV19,15,TGTGCCAGTAGTGTCTGGGCCATCGGGAATGAAAAACTGTTTTTT,CASSVWAIGNEKLFF
.,TRBJ2-3,many,TRBV6-5,13,TGTGCCAGCAGTTACTCAAATACAGATACGCAGTATTTT,CASSYSNTDTQYF
TRBD1,TRBJ1-1,.,TRBV9,18,TGTGCCAGCAGCCAGGAACCCGAGGGGGCGCGAATCCATACTGAAGCTTTCTTT,CASSQEPEGARIHTEAFF
TRBD2,TRBJ2-3,few,TRBV29-1,19,TGCAGCGTTGTCGGGGGGGGACTTGCCGGGGGATCTAGCACAGATACGCAGTATTTT,CSVVGGGLAGGSSTDTQYF
.,TRBJ1-1,many,TRBV5-1,15,TGCGCCAGCAGCTTGTCGTACACAGGGTTCACTGAAGCTTTCTTT,CASSLSYTGFTEAFF
.,TRBJ2-3,many,TRBV2,16,TGTGCCAGCAGTGAGTGGGGTAGCGAAAGCACAGATACGCAGTATTTT,CASSEWGSESTDTQYF
.,TRBJ2-7,many,TRBV7-6,15,TGTGCCAGCAGCTTAGATGAGGGCAGGGCCTACGAGCAGTACTTC,CASSLDEGRAYEQYF
.,TRBJ1-3,many,TRBV7-2,17,TGTGCCAGCAGCCCGGAAGCGGCGGTGAGCTCTGGAAACACCATATATTTT,CASSPEAAVSSGNTIYF
TRBD1,TRBJ2-1,few,TRBV30,14,TGTGCCTGGAGTGCGGGACAGGGAGCGAATGAGCAGTTCTTC,CAWSAGQGANEQFF
.,TRBJ2-5,many,TRBV7-9,13,TGTGCCAGCAGCTTTGGATACCAAGAGACCCAGTACTTC,CASSFGYQETQYF
.,TRBJ2-7,many,TRBV20-1,14,TGCAGTGCTAGCGCCGGTTACCCATCCTACGAGCAGTACTTC,CSASAGYPSYEQYF
.,TRBJ2-2,many,TRBV3-1,13,TGTGCCAGCAGCCCCGAGAACACCGGGGAGCTGTTTTTT,CASSPENTGELFF
TRBD2,TRBJ2-1,many,TRBV5-4,18,TGTGCCAGCAGCCCCAAACCCCTAGCGGGGGGGGCGGACAATGAGCAGTTCTTC,CASSPKPLAGGADNEQFF
.,TRBJ1-1,many,TRBV20-1,12,TGCAGTGCTAGTCCGGTGTCCACTGAAGCTTTCTTT,CSASPVSTEAFF
.,TRBJ2-2,many,TRBV29-1,13,TGCAGCGTTGTAAGCCCGCGGGCCGGGGAGCTGTTTTTT,CSVVSPRAGELFF
.,TRBJ2-1,many,TRBV20-1,16,TGCAGTGCTATTTTAGGACTGCTCGGCTCCTACAATGAGCAGTTCTTC,CSAILGLLGSYNEQFF
TRBD1,TRBJ2-3,.,TRBV7-9,13,TGCGCCACCACCTTAGAGGGGGCAGGTACGCAGTATTTT,CATTLEGAGTQYF
TRBD2,TRBJ2-3,many,TRBV27,18,TGTGCCAGCAGCCCTAACTCCGGGACTAGCGGTTACACAGATACGCAGTATTTT,CASSPNSGTSGYTDTQYF
.,TRBJ1-6,many,TRBV27,13,TGTGCCAGCAGTTTCCGCGCCGGGTCACCCCTCCACTTT,CASSFRAGSPLHF
.,TRBJ2-3,.,TRBV3-1,19,TGTGCCAGCAGCCATCCCCAGGAGTGGCGTACTGCTAGCACAGATACGCAGTGTTTT,CASSHPQEWRTASTDTQCF
TRBD2,TRBJ2-3,many,TRBV28,15,TGTGCCAGCAGTTTTGGTAGCGGGCGATTAGATACGCAGTATTTT,CASSFGSGRLDTQYF
.,TRBJ2-3,many,TRBV12-3/TRBV12-4,14,TGTGCCAGCAGTTTACAGTATCGCACAGATACGCAGTATTTT,CASSLQYRTDTQYF
TRBD2,TRBJ2-5,many,TRBV7-9,16,TGTGCCAGCAGCTTAGTGGGCGGGAGGCCCCAAGAGACCCAGTACTTC,CASSLVGGRPQETQYF
.,TRBJ2-7,many,TRBV6-2/TRBV6-3,11,TGTGCCAGCAGTTATGCCTACGAGCAGTACTTC,CASSYAYEQYF
TRBD2,TRBJ2-7,many,TRBV15,16,TGTGCCACCAGCAGAGCTGGGGGGGGTTTGACCTACGAGCAGTACTTC,CATSRAGGGLTYEQYF
.,TRBJ2-4,many,TRBV18,16,TGTGCCAGCTCACCACCCGGCGACTCCTCTATAGGCATTCAGTACTTC,CASSPPGDSSIGIQYF
.,TRBJ1-1,many,TRBV20-1,12,TGCAGTGCTAGAGAGACGAACACTGAAGCTTTCTTT,CSARETNTEAFF
.,TRBJ1-1,many,TRBV7-9,14,TGTGCCAGCAGAAAGGACGGGGTGAACACTGAAGCTTTCTTT,CASRKDGVNTEAFF
.,TRBJ1-5,many,TRBV6-1,14,TGTGCCAGCAGTGAAGCGAACCCAGGGCAGCCCCAGCATTTT,CASSEANPGQPQHF
.,TRBJ1-5,many,TRBV12-3/TRBV12-4,14,TGTGCCAGCAGTCTAAGACGTAGCAATCAGCCCCAGCATTTT,CASSLRRSNQPQHF
.,TRBJ1-2,many,TRBV20-1,14,TGCAGTGCTAGAGTCCTACAATCCAGCCCTGGCTACACCTTC,CSARVLQSSPGYTF
.,TRBJ2-7,many,TRBV7-2,14,TGTGCCAGCAGCCCGGGACGGATCTCCTACGAGCAGTACTTC,CASSPGRISYEQYF